The clone carrying this T cell receptor beta chain was seen many times. Its specificity is not known. This CDR3 is built from 13 residues. Trimming removed 0 bases at V and 3 bases at J, with 0 bases between. CDR1 and CDR2 (germline): MNHEY, SMNVEV (reference sequence). The beta constant-region primer was an equimolar mix of two oligonucleotides covering TRBC1 and TRBC2. Ligation attached a single-stranded oligonucleotide with a 12-nucleotide UMI and the SP2 primer to the cDNA 3' end. TCRdb re-called the UMI-ligation and nested PCR reads through MiXCR, storing one row per CDR3 protein. Among about 21,000 distinct CDR3 sequences listed, 9.5% to 12% were seen once. This sample was included in a study of naive and memory T cell subsets. Study findings and constraints: Over 85% of naive TCR sequences appeared only once, unlike memory subsets.

Cells stained for CD3, CD4, CD8, CD45RA and CD27 were sorted into four subsets. The origin of this receptor is a human donor in good health. Material for sequencing was central memory CD8+ T cells from blood. V is TRBV27 and J is TRBJ2-6; D call uncertain. The CDR3 bases are TGTGCCAGCAGTTTATCTGGGGCCAACGTCCTGACTTTC. It specifies CASSLSGANVLTF. Supplemented by reference TRBV27 and TRBJ2-6, the full variable domain reads EAQVTQNPRYLITVTGKKLTVTCSQNMNHEYMSWYRQDPGLGLRQIYYSMNVEVTDKGDVPEGYKVSRKEKRNFPLILESPSPNQTSLYFCASSLSGANVLTFGAGSRLTVL.